This T cell receptor beta chain came from a study of T-cell memory formation after mild COVID-19 (dated by TCRdb to the early 2020s). Regarding the research as a whole: TCR sequence clusters from the two donors were found to be largely donor specific. In two donors, T-cell clones that expanded and contracted after mild COVID-19 were followed by sequencing TCRalpha and TCRbeta repertoires longitudinally. The cohort was made up of two young adult volunteers, one female and one male, who were previously healthy.

The V and J ends are trimmed by 1 base and 3 bases, leaving 6 bases between them. The germline V gene (reference sequence) gives CDR1 as LGHDT and CDR2 as YNNKEL. The CDR3 has 14 amino acids, counting the end cysteine and phenylalanine. The read is trimmed to its CDR3 DNA, 42 bases read in frame from base 1. Sequencing used an Illumina NovaSeq 6000. TCRalpha and TCRbeta cDNA libraries were built by 5'RACE with constant-segment primers, adding sample barcodes and unique molecular identifiers. Trizol reagent was used to extract RNA from every sample. Library amplification was performed in two PCR steps, and a second sample barcode and Illumina TruSeq adapters were introduced in the second step. Sequencing of the libraries was done on an Illumina NovaSeq, producing 2 x 150 bp paired-end reads. The original pipeline was this. Reads were demultiplexed and collapsed into UMI-guided consensus sequences with migec v1.2.7. Using mixcr v2.1.11, the UMI consensuses were aligned to TRA and TRB V and J templates and assembled into clonotypes. A clonotype was counted as expanded or contracted only when both edgeR and NoisET called the clonotype significant, with the noise models trained on biological replicates. For edgeR calls, a false discovery rate-adjusted p below 0.01 and a log2 fold-change threshold of 1 were applied. As an exploratory analysis of dynamics, PCA with hierarchical clustering was applied to max-normalized trajectories of the 1000 most abundant clonotypes. Separately sequenced CD4+ and CD8+ repertoires were used to assign the CD4 or CD8 phenotype of responding clones. Clones were called with MiXCR by TCRdb after fastp trimmed the public reads at Q25, and only in-frame beta chains were retained. Duplicate CDR3 protein sequences are folded into a single record with the most common DNA and genes. The V and J calls were not made by the authors but by TCRdb's processing. Across this sample there are some 120,000 distinct CDR3 sequences, with approximately 15% seen only once. The ten largest clonotypes hold about 15% of the sample.

Notes on this clonotype: There is no known antigen for this receptor. Per-base quality was not reported, and no clone a single base away is much larger than it.

Points the paper makes about the study in general: The detection of some responding clones in pre-infection memory suggests that pre-existing cross-reactive memory T cells joined the SARS-CoV-2 response. SARS-CoV-2 specificity was not confirmed for the second-wave clones peaking on day 37. Contracting CD4+ clones were located mainly in the CM and EM memory subsets, whereas CD8+ clones were found to be enriched in EMRA. The study included only a couple of mild cases, and larger cohorts that include severe cases with pre-infection samples were judged to be necessary. From day 15 to 85, contracting clones showed balanced CD4/CD8 phenotypes, whereas a second wave of clones that expanded from day 15 to 37 leaned towards CD4+.

Ficoll-Paque density gradient centrifugation was the method used to isolate PBMCs. This TCR came from an adult woman who had mild COVID-19 (a few samples of this study predate the infection). The sample titles of this study are shuffled in the database, so cell type and time point are left out; the donor was told from shared clones. The chain joins TRBV3-1 to TRBJ2-2, and possibly TRBD2, on 5 matching bases. The sample consisted of PBMCs or a T cell subset sorted from them (not recorded which). The CDR3 reads CASSQGLYTGELFF. The DNA is TGTGCCAGCAGCCAAGGACTATACACCGGGGAGCTGTTTTTT.